What follows are 20 T cell receptor beta chains derived from one specimen sequenced in a study of early T cells in non-severe SARS-CoV-2 infection. TCRdb processed the 5' RACE reads anew with MiXCR; each CDR3 protein has one entry. Of roughly 65,000 distinct CDR3 sequences listed, roughly 10% were seen once; the top ten hold 6.4%. Sequencing used whole blood. Receptors were obtained from an adult who was a healthcare worker with PCR-confirmed SARS-CoV-2 infection or an uninfected control (not recorded which).

This clonotype was observed a handful of times. The chain has TRBV18 and TRBJ1-1, with 9 bases aligning to TRBD1. The germline CDR1 and CDR2 sequences are KGHSH and LQKENI. This CDR3 comprises 14 residues. V was pared by 2 bases and J by 10 bases, with 8 bases of the junction left unmatched. CDR3 residues: CASSPSGTGMGAFF. Here the CDR3 DNA reads TGTGCCAGCTCACCATCCGGGACAGGGATGGGAGCTTTCTTT.

The rearrangement joins TRBV7-2 to TRBJ2-1; no definite D call. The CDR3 extends over 14 amino acids. V was cut by 5 bases and J by 5 bases, with 13 bases left in between. CDR1 is SGHTA and CDR2 is FQGNSA in the germline V gene. CDR3 protein: CASSQGPANNEQFF. CDR3 nucleotides: TGTGCCAGCAGCCAAGGACCCGCCAACAATGAGCAGTTCTTC. The entire variable domain, with the rest obtained from reference TRBV7-2 and TRBJ2-1, is as follows: GAGVSQSPSNKVTEKGKDVELRCDPISGHTALYWYRQSLGQGLEFLIYFQGNSAPDKSGLPSDRFSAERTGGSVSTLTIQRTQQEDSAVYLCASSQGPANNEQFFGPGTRLTVL.

This clonotype was counted only a few times. This sequence joins TRBV9 and TRBJ2-7, with D possibly being TRBD2 (6 bases). This CDR3 has 14 amino acids. V was clipped by 3 bases and J by 5 bases, with 15 bases between them. Per germline, CDR1 SGDLS and CDR2 YYNGEE. DNA of the CDR3: TGTGCCAGCAGCGAGACCGGGAGCAAGGACGAGCAGTACTTC. Amino acid sequence: CASSETGSKDEQYF.

This chain joins TRBV6-2 or TRBV6-3 and TRBJ1-5; 7 bases are shared with TRBD1. Germline V gene data show CDR1 as MNHEY and CDR2 as SVGEGT. The CDR3 runs to 18 residues. The junction had 15 bases not matched to a gene; V was cut back by 0 bases and J by 7 bases. CDR3 coding DNA: TGTGCCAGCAGTTACTCGAATCTTAGGACAGGTTTACCACAGCCCCAGCATTTT. Translating it yields CASSYSNLRTGLPQPQHF.

The sample holds many counts of this clonotype. V gene TRBV20-1 combines with J gene TRBJ1-2, with D possibly matching TRBD1 (5 bases). With 5 bases removed from V and 2 bases from J, the gap between germline ends came to 12 bases. The CDR3 has 13 residues. CDR1 and CDR2 (germline): DFQATT, SNEGSKA (reference sequence). CDR3 region: CSASRTSNYGYTF. The CDR3 DNA reads as TGCAGTGCTTCGCGGACATCCAACTATGGCTACACCTTC.

The genes are TRBV12-3 or TRBV12-4 and TRBJ2-7; D might be TRBD1 (5 bases). The CDR3 length is 13 residues. Trimming removed 6 bases from V and 0 bases from J, with 9 bases in between. The CDR3 is CASRPDSSYEQYF. CDR3 nucleotides: TGTGCCAGCAGACCAGACAGCTCCTACGAGCAGTACTTC.

This clonotype has a handful of counts. The CDR3 region has the DNA TGTGCCAGCAGTTCCGGGACAGGGGGCGCTTACGAGCAGTACTTC. As protein: CASSSGTGGAYEQYF. The chain employs TRBV28 and TRBJ2-7; 12 bases align to TRBD1. The CDR3 is 15 residues long. Per germline, CDR1 MDHEN and CDR2 SYDVKM. V lost 4 bases, J lost 4 bases, and 5 bases stayed unmatched.

This clonotype was counted a few times. The rearrangement joins TRBV7-9 to TRBJ2-1; TRBD2 matches 7 bases. The length of the CDR3 is 14 residues. The junction had 6 bases not matched to a gene; V was cut back by 5 bases and J by 5 bases. In germline, CDR1 is SEHNR, CDR2 FQNEAQ (reference sequence). CDR3 nucleotide sequence: TGTGCCAGCAGCCCGGGGGGACTGAACAATGAGCAGTTCTTC. Protein sequence: CASSPGGLNNEQFF.

The chain couples TRBV20-1 to TRBJ2-5; D is undetermined. CDR1 and CDR2 (germline): DFQATT, SNEGSKA (reference sequence). The CDR3 spans 15 residues. Trimming removed 2 bases at V and 2 bases at J, with 15 bases between. The CDR3 protein is CSARPPSGSQETQYF. The DNA of the CDR3 is TGCAGTGCTAGACCACCTTCGGGCAGTCAAGAGACCCAGTACTTC.

This clonotype was picked up a small number of times. The rearrangement joins TRBV20-1 to TRBJ2-7, with 10 bases aligning to TRBD2. Germline V gene data show CDR1 as DFQATT and CDR2 as SNEGSKA (reference sequence). The CDR3 is made up of 14 amino acids. Losses at the gene ends were 3 bases for V and 3 bases for J; bases not matched to a gene: 5. The CDR3, as DNA: TGCAGTGCTAGTTCCTCTAGCGGGGGCTACGAGCAGTACTTC. Translating it yields CSASSSSGGYEQYF.

The J gene is TRBJ2-2, the V gene TRBV7-8; 7 bases line up with TRBD1. Germline CDR1 is SGHVS and CDR2 is FQNEAQ. The CDR3 extends over 14 amino acids. V trimming: 5 bases; J trimming: 3 bases; junction bases outside the gene matches: 3. The chain's CDR3 is CASSMGQYTGELFF. Here the CDR3 DNA reads TGTGCCAGCAGCATGGGACAGTACACCGGGGAGCTGTTTTTT.

The sample holds a few counts of this clonotype. The chain employs TRBV19 and TRBJ2-3; 10 bases fit TRBD2. Germline CDR1 is LNHDA and CDR2 is SQIVND (reference sequence). With V trimmed by 9 bases and J by 5 bases, 11 bases remained unmatched. This CDR3 is built from 15 residues. The CDR3 here is CASSSVAGGGDTQYF. The DNA for the CDR3 is TGTGCCAGCAGTTCGGTAGCGGGAGGAGGAGATACGCAGTATTTT.

The chain recombines TRBV6-7 with TRBJ2-5; 7 nucleotides match TRBD1. TRBV6-7 is identified as an open reading frame with a role that is uncertain. J lost 7 bases, V lost 5 bases, and 10 bases had no gene match. The CDR3 consists of 14 residues. Here the CDR3 DNA reads TGTGCCAGCAGTACCGGGACAGCATGTGGGACCCAGTACTTC. Translated, it gives CASSTGTACGTQYF.

This clonotype was picked up many times. The V call is TRBV6-6, the J call TRBJ2-5; the match to TRBD2 covers 10 bases. The CDR3 runs to 15 residues. Germline-derived CDR1 and CDR2 are MNHNY and SVGAGI (reference sequence). The ends lost 6 bases at V and 3 bases at J; junction bases unmatched: 7. The CDR3 spells CASRTTLAGKETQYF. The CDR3 DNA reads TGTGCCAGCAGAACGACACTAGCGGGGAAAGAGACCCAGTACTTC.

This clonotype has a handful of counts. In nucleotides, the CDR3 is TGTGCCAGCAGTCGGGGGCCGGGACAGGGGCGCGTGACCCAGTACTTC. This codes for CASSRGPGQGRVTQYF. V gene TRBV27 combines with J gene TRBJ2-5; 10 bases fit TRBD1. This CDR3 contains 16 residues. Per the germline V gene, CDR1 is MNHEY and CDR2 is SMNVEV (reference sequence). V dropped 5 bases and J dropped 7; count of bases not matched to a gene: 13.

This clonotype showed up just a few times. The rearrangement links TRBV7-9 to TRBJ1-2, with unresolved D. The V gene lost 7 bases and the J gene lost 6 bases, with 9 bases spanning the gap. This CDR3 comprises 11 residues. Looked up from germline, CDR1 is SEHNR and CDR2 is FQNEAQ (reference sequence). The CDR3 protein is CASNVFDGYTF. CDR3 nucleotide sequence: TGTGCCAGCAACGTATTTGATGGCTACACCTTC.

This clonotype was detected many times. This chain links TRBV9 with TRBJ1-4; tentatively, D is TRBD1 (5 bases). The CDR3 length is 14 residues. Trimming stripped 4 bases from V and 8 bases from J, with 15 bases between. Per germline, CDR1 SGDLS and CDR2 YYNGEE. The CDR3 here is CASSRAPEGEKLFF. Written as DNA, the CDR3 is TGTGCCAGCAGCCGGGCGCCGGAGGGGGAAAAACTGTTTTTT.

CDR3 sequence reads: CASSPRAEQFF. For the CDR3, the DNA is TGTGCCAGCAGTCCCCGAGCTGAGCAGTTCTTC. This chain connects TRBV12-3 or TRBV12-4 to TRBJ2-1, with D unresolved. The CDR3 has 11 amino acids. V was pared by 5 bases and J by 9 bases, with 8 bases between.

This chain connects TRBV28 to TRBJ2-1; 8 nucleotides agree with TRBD1. This CDR3 spans 15 amino acids. After removal of 7 bases from V and 2 bases from J, the junction contained 7 bases not matched to a gene. Looked up from germline, CDR1 is MDHEN and CDR2 is SYDVKM. The CDR3 DNA reads TGTGCCAGCACTCCAGGGGGCGACCCCTACAATGAGCAGTTCTTC. Its protein is CASTPGGDPYNEQFF.

CDR3 coding DNA: TGTGCCAGCAGCGTCAGGGAGCATCAGCCCCAGCATTTT. It translates to CASSVREHQPQHF. The rearrangement links TRBV6-5 to TRBJ1-5, with D perhaps matching TRBD1 (5 bases). The CDR3 consists of 13 residues. The V end lost 6 bases, the J end lost 5 bases, and 11 bases lay between the germline ends. Per the germline V gene, CDR1 is MNHEY and CDR2 is SVGAGI.